The clone carrying this TCR beta chain was counted at least ten times. The antigen remains unidentified. In the source study's methods: A classifier of distant metastasis in papillary thyroid cancer was built from CDR3 differences (across clinicopathological groups). TCRdb reanalyzed the PCR reads via MiXCR. These V and J calls are TCRdb output, not the study's own analysis. The data contain some 41,000 clones, roughly 13% of them singletons. The sample belongs to a study of metastatic and nonmetastatic thyroid tumors. About the research overall: A comparison of repertoires was made across blood and tumor or nodule tissue from malignant and benign thyroid patients.

Treatment of any kind had been given to no patient before thyroid surgery. Study-level points and caveats: Relative to benign nodules, malignant thyroid tumors were reportedly characterized by significantly elevated TCR beta diversity in blood and tumor.

V shed 1 base and J shed 0 bases, with 6 bases lying between them. Germline assignment: CDR1 MDHEN and CDR2 SYDVKM. CDR3 length: 14 residues. This chain joins TRBV28 and TRBJ2-5; D call uncertain. The TCR was taken from a female donor with papillary thyroid cancer or a benign thyroid nodule (not recorded which). Some clones in this sample may be carry-over from other donors' samples. The sample consisted of blood. This chain's CDR3 is CASSLFTDQETQYF. The DNA for the CDR3 is TGTGCCAGCAGTTTATTTACTGACCAAGAGACCCAGTACTTC.